A single sample gave rise to the 21 T cell receptor beta chains below, sequenced in a study of beta chain features in type 1 diabetes. Expressed TCRB transcripts were sequenced after all isolated RNA was converted to cDNA. Profiled with immunoSEQ multiplex PCR; TCRdb holds only in-frame clones, not every one. Here the sample spans about 150,000 clones, around 10% being singletons. The source material was central memory CD4+ T cells from blood. The receptors stem from a man aged 18 to 30 in good health.

There are a few counts of this clone. The rearrangement joins TRBV4-3 to TRBJ2-1; D might be TRBD1 or TRBD2, each matching 7 bases. The CDR3 totals 15 residues. Germline V gene lookup returns CDR1 LGHNA and CDR2 YSLEER. Trimming removed 4 bases from V and 8 bases from J, with 18 bases in between. This CDR3 reads CASSPQGGPRDEQFF. CDR3 in DNA: TGCGCCAGCAGCCCTCAGGGGGGGCCGAGAGATGAGCAGTTCTTC.

J is TRBJ1-2 and V is TRBV29-1, with unresolved D. From germline, CDR1 is SQVTM and CDR2 ANQGSEA. The V gene lost 2 bases and the J gene lost 7 bases, with 14 bases spanning the gap. The CDR3 totals 13 residues. The CDR3 reads CSVELGGFGGYTF. CDR3 nucleotide sequence: TGCAGCGTTGAATTAGGAGGTTTCGGTGGCTACACCTTC.

The rearrangement uses TRBV11-2 and TRBJ2-1; D gene ambiguous. CDR3 length: 10 amino acids. Germline V gene data show CDR1 as SGHAT and CDR2 as FQNNGV. Trimming removed 5 bases from V and 15 bases from J, with 11 bases in between. The CDR3 DNA is TGTGCCAGCAGCGCCGGTAGACCGTTCTTC. This translates into CASSAGRPFF.

The rearrangement links TRBV10-3 to TRBJ2-1; D call uncertain. With 2 bases removed from V and 1 base from J, the gap between germline ends came to 9 bases. The CDR3 is 15 residues long. Germline loops: CDR1 ENHRY, CDR2 SYGVKD. The CDR3 spells CAISERTVSYNEQFF. CDR3 DNA: TGTGCCATCAGTGAGCGCACAGTTTCCTACAATGAGCAGTTCTTC.

The J gene is TRBJ2-7, the V gene TRBV7-2, with 10 bases identical to TRBD1. J was trimmed by 4 bases and V by 5 bases; bases with no gene match: 11. The CDR3 length is 16 residues. Germline-derived CDR1 and CDR2 are SGHTA and FQGNSA. DNA of the CDR3: TGTGCCAGCAGCCTGAGTGGGGGACAGGGGAAGTACGAGCAGTACTTC. Encoded protein: CASSLSGGQGKYEQYF.

The chain is built from TRBV9 and TRBJ2-7; D is unclear. Deletions cut 0 bases from V and 2 bases from J, with 12 bases between. Germline lookup yields CDR1 SGDLS and CDR2 YYNGEE. The CDR3 is 15 amino acids. The CDR3 reads CASSVGLARTYEQYF. CDR3 nucleotides: TGTGCCAGCAGCGTAGGGCTCGCCCGCACCTACGAGCAGTACTTC.

This clone was recorded a few times. This chain links TRBV7-3 with TRBJ2-3; D remains unclear. The germline CDR1 and CDR2 sequences are SGHTA and FQGTGA. Trimming left V 5 bases short and J 3 bases short, with 3 bases between. CDR3 length: 11 residues. The CDR3 region has the DNA TGTGCCAGCAGCAATACAGATACGCAGTATTTT. Translated: CASSNTDTQYF.

The chain employs TRBV4-3 and TRBJ2-5; D ambiguous. V lost 3 bases and J 3 bases, leaving 2 bases between the germline ends. Looked up from germline, CDR1 is LGHNA and CDR2 is YSLEER. The CDR3 is 11 amino acids. The CDR3 sequence: CASSHKETQYF. CDR3 nucleotides: TGCGCCAGCAGCCACAAAGAGACCCAGTACTTC.

The J gene is TRBJ2-5, the V gene TRBV7-2; tentatively, D is TRBD1 or TRBD2 (5 bases each). Looked up from germline, CDR1 is SGHTA and CDR2 is FQGNSA. Trimming removed 5 bases from V and 4 bases from J, with 14 bases in between. The CDR3 has 14 amino acids. The CDR3 region has the DNA TGTGCCAGCAGCCCCTATGGGACGCTAGAGACCCAGTACTTC. As protein: CASSPYGTLETQYF.

The sample holds a few counts of this clone. The gene calls are TRBV7-2 and TRBJ2-3, with 11 nucleotides matching TRBD2. Germline assignment: CDR1 SGHTA and CDR2 FQGNSA. The CDR3 is made up of 18 amino acids. Unmatched junction bases numbered 12, after V lost 7 bases and J lost 0 bases. CDR3 amino acids: CASKPLAGGGLSTDTQYF. In nucleotides, the CDR3 is TGTGCCAGCAAACCTCTAGCGGGGGGAGGACTTAGCACAGATACGCAGTATTTT.

The sample holds many counts of this clone. The chain couples TRBV7-9 to TRBJ2-5, with D tentatively TRBD2 (6 bases). The length of the CDR3 is 19 residues. V gave up 3 bases and J gave up 2 bases, with 25 bases separating them. Germline loops: CDR1 SEHNR, CDR2 FQNEAQ (reference sequence). The CDR3 sequence: CASSFLPDYRRRDQETQYF. As DNA, the CDR3 is TGTGCCAGCAGCTTCCTGCCAGATTATCGGCGGCGGGATCAAGAGACCCAGTACTTC.

The chain combines TRBV4-3 with TRBJ1-2; TRBD1 might be the D (5 bases). The V and J ends lost 0 bases and 6 bases respectively, with 14 bases between them. This CDR3 contains 15 residues. The V gene's germline CDR1 is LGHNA and CDR2 YSLEER. DNA of the CDR3: TGCGCCAGCAGCCAAGATCAGGGATTGGGTAATGGCTACACCTTC. Its protein is CASSQDQGLGNGYTF.

This clone was seen many times. This chain joins TRBV18 and TRBJ2-4, with D perhaps TRBD2 (5 bases). The V gene's germline CDR1 is KGHSH and CDR2 LQKENI. The CDR3 is 14 residues long. Trimming took 3 bases from V and 1 from J, leaving 7 bases between them. This chain's CDR3 is CASSPPGAKNIQYF. The CDR3 coding sequence is TGTGCCAGCTCACCCCCGGGGGCCAAAAACATTCAGTACTTC.

This clone has just a few counts. Distinct nucleotide sequences in the sample also encode this CDR3. The V and J genes are TRBV9 and TRBJ2-3; a weak D match, TRBD1 (5 bases). Trimming left V 0 bases short and J 3 bases short, with 11 bases between. The V gene's germline CDR1 is SGDLS and CDR2 YYNGEE. This CDR3 region has 15 residues. The CDR3 is CASSVVQGGTDTQYF. The CDR3 region has the DNA TGTGCCAGCAGCGTAGTGCAGGGTGGAACAGATACGCAGTATTTT.

The sample holds many counts of this clone. The V call is TRBV30, the J call TRBJ2-2; D possibly corresponds to TRBD1 (6 bases). The CDR3 runs to 15 residues. V lost 5 bases to trimming and J lost 6 bases, with 19 bases between them. Per germline, CDR1 GTSNPN and CDR2 SVGIG (reference sequence). CDR3 bases: TGTGCCTGGTATTTTGGGGGCACGTACGCCGGGGAGCTGTTTTTT. Translating it yields CAWYFGGTYAGELFF. Full variable domain (missing parts from reference TRBV30 and TRBJ2-2): SQTIHQWPATLVQPVGSPLSLECTVEGTSNPNLYWYRQAAGRGLQLLFYSVGIGQISSEVPQNLSASRPQDRQFILSSKKLLLSDSGFYLCAWYFGGTYAGELFFGEGSRLTVL.

Remarks on this clone: The same CDR3 arises from other DNA sequences in this sample as well. The chain joins TRBV7-2 to TRBJ2-5; D ambiguous. In germline, CDR1 is SGHTA, CDR2 FQGNSA. V was pared by 5 bases and J by 1 base, with 8 bases between. The CDR3 is 13 amino acids. The CDR3 coding sequence is TGTGCCAGCAGCCCCGGGCTCCAAGAGACCCAGTACTTC. It is translated as CASSPGLQETQYF.

This clone was detected a few times. The chain employs TRBV20-1 and TRBJ2-3; D remains ambiguous. V lost 0 bases and J lost 10, with 8 bases in between. The CDR3 runs 11 residues. Germline CDR1 DFQATT, CDR2 SNEGSKA (reference sequence). The CDR3 protein is CSARENSAQYF. Written as DNA, the CDR3 is TGCAGTGCTAGAGAGAACAGCGCGCAGTATTTT.

The chain uses TRBV28 and TRBJ2-5, with D hard to call. Trimming shortened V by 6 bases and J by 2 bases, and 19 bases separated the two germline ends. Germline CDR1 MDHEN, CDR2 SYDVKM. The CDR3 runs to 16 residues. The CDR3 region is CASSPLPSAAQETQYF. In nucleotides, the CDR3 is TGTGCCAGCAGCCCACTGCCGTCGGCAGCACAAGAGACCCAGTACTTC.

This chain joins TRBV10-3 and TRBJ2-5, with TRBD2 matching 11 bases. This CDR3 contains 14 residues. In germline, CDR1 is ENHRY, CDR2 SYGVKD. Trimming removed 4 bases from V and 3 bases from J; junction bases left unmatched: 1. The CDR3 loop reads CAISASGGKETQYF. Here the CDR3 DNA reads TGTGCCATCAGTGCTAGCGGGGGGAAAGAGACCCAGTACTTC.

The genes are TRBV28 and TRBJ2-7; TRBD2 might be the D (6 bases). The CDR3 extends over 16 amino acids. Germline CDR1 is MDHEN and CDR2 is SYDVKM. V was pared by 2 bases and J by 7 bases, with 21 bases between. The CDR3 coding sequence is TGTGCCAGCAGTTTAAATGGTGCCGGGAGCATTATTGAGCAGTACTTC. This sequence encodes CASSLNGAGSIIEQYF. Drawing the rest from reference TRBV28 and TRBJ2-7, the complete variable domain is DVKVTQSSRYLVKRTGEKVFLECVQDMDHENMFWYRQDPGLGLRLIYFSYDVKMKEKGDIPEGYSVSREKKERFSLILESASTNQTSMYLCASSLNGAGSIIEQYFGPGTRLTVT.

This chain connects TRBV4-1 to TRBJ1-6; TRBD1 matches at 10 bases. The length of the CDR3 is 16 residues. CDR1 and CDR2 from the germline V gene are MGHRA and YSYEKL. Trimming took 0 bases from V and 9 from J; bases not matched to a gene: 5. The CDR3 DNA follows: TGCGCCAGCAGCCAAGATGAGACAGGGGGCGGTTCACCCCTCCACTTT. Residues: CASSQDETGGGSPLHF.